Listed below are T cell receptor beta chains from one sample, sequenced in a study of blood T cell repertoires in COVID-19. The table came from immunoSEQ multiplex PCR; TCRdb's copy has only in-frame clones and leaves some out. In the table there are some 120,000 clones, over 75% of which are singletons. Specimen: peripheral blood. Receptors originate from an elderly man with active or convalescent COVID-19. Both conserved end residues are part of each CDR3. The D gene is left open where the match is weak. Part of the rows lack a size; the others show once, few, many or a class for expanded clones.

size: medium-sized; V: TRBV7-9; D: NA; J: TRBJ2-3; DNA: TGTGCCAGCAGCTTAGAGAGGGGCACAGATACGCAGTATTTT; CDR3: CASSLERGTDTQYF
size: NA; V: TRBV12-3/TRBV12-4; D: NA; J: TRBJ1-2; DNA: TGTGCCAGCAGTTTCGGGACAAGCTATGGCTACACCTTC; CDR3: CASSFGTSYGYTF
size: NA; V: TRBV5-6; D: TRBD1; J: TRBJ2-2; DNA: TGTGCCAGCAGACCTGGACAGGGCGTCACCGGGGAGCTGTTTTTT; CDR3: CASRPGQGVTGELFF
size: NA; V: TRBV5-1; D: NA; J: TRBJ2-6; DNA: TGCGCCAGCAGCTTTGAGAGATCTGGGGCCAACGTCCTGACTTTC; CDR3: CASSFERSGANVLTF
size: NA; V: TRBV9; D: TRBD2; J: TRBJ2-7; DNA: TGTGCCAGCAGCGTTCTAGCGGGGTCGAGCTCCTACGAGCAGTACTTC; CDR3: CASSVLAGSSSYEQYF
size: NA; V: TRBV6-1; D: NA; J: TRBJ2-7; DNA: TGTGCCAGCACCGAGCTAGCTTCCAGCTCCTACGAGCAGTACTTC; CDR3: CASTELASSSYEQYF
size: NA; V: TRBV5-6; D: NA; J: TRBJ2-5; DNA: TGTGCCAGCAGCGTTACAGGCGTCGCCAGTAAAGAGACCCAGTACTTC; CDR3: CASSVTGVASKETQYF
size: NA; V: TRBV24-1; D: TRBD1; J: TRBJ2-5; DNA: TGTGCCACCAGTGACGGGGCCGAGACAGGGGCAGAGACCCAGTACTTC; CDR3: CATSDGAETGAETQYF
size: NA; V: TRBV13; D: NA; J: TRBJ1-1; DNA: TGTGCCAGCAGCTTAGGGCCCCGAGTGAACACTGAAGCTTTCTTT; CDR3: CASSLGPRVNTEAFF
size: NA; V: TRBV6-4; D: NA; J: TRBJ2-3; DNA: TGTGCCAGCAGTGAGCAAGCTGGAGATACGCAGTATTTT; CDR3: CASSEQAGDTQYF
size: NA; V: TRBV5-1; D: TRBD2; J: TRBJ2-3; DNA: TGCGCCAGCATGGCGGGAGCGGGTACAGATACGCAGTATTTT; CDR3: CASMAGAGTDTQYF
size: NA; V: TRBV6-2/TRBV6-3; D: TRBD2; J: TRBJ2-2; DNA: TGTGCCAGCAGTTACGGGAGGGGAACCGGGGAGCTGTTTTTT; CDR3: CASSYGRGTGELFF
size: NA; V: TRBV5-4; D: NA; J: TRBJ1-6; DNA: TGTGCCAGCAGCTTGGATCAGGGTCCAAATTCACCCCTCCACTTT; CDR3: CASSLDQGPNSPLHF
size: once; V: TRBV2; D: NA; J: TRBJ2-2; DNA: TGTGCCAGCAGTCCCGGACAGAACACCGGGGAGCTGTTTTTT; CDR3: CASSPGQNTGELFF
size: NA; V: TRBV5-4; D: TRBD1; J: TRBJ1-3; DNA: TGTGCCAGCAGCTTGGGACAGGGGAACACCATATATTTT; CDR3: CASSLGQGNTIYF
size: NA; V: TRBV3-1/TRBV3-2; D: NA; J: TRBJ2-7; DNA: TGTGCCAGCAGCCAAGTCAGCTCCTACGAGCAGTACTTC; CDR3: CASSQVSSYEQYF
size: NA; V: TRBV9; D: NA; J: TRBJ2-2; DNA: TGTGCCAGCAGCGTACAGGGGAACACCGGGGAGCTGTTTTTT; CDR3: CASSVQGNTGELFF
size: NA; V: TRBV9; D: TRBD2; J: TRBJ2-1; DNA: TGTGCCAGCAGCGCGGGACTAGCGGTGGGTGAGCAGTTCTTC; CDR3: CASSAGLAVGEQFF
size: NA; V: TRBV3-1/TRBV3-2; D: NA; J: TRBJ2-1; DNA: TGTGCCAGCAGCCAAGGGAGGTACGAGCAGTTCTTC; CDR3: CASSQGRYEQFF
size: NA; V: TRBV2; D: TRBD1; J: TRBJ1-2; DNA: TGTGCCAGCGGAGGACAGGGGTTGCGTGGCTACACCTTC; CDR3: CASGGQGLRGYTF
size: NA; V: TRBV12-5; D: TRBD1; J: TRBJ1-5; DNA: TGTGCTAGTGGTTTGGTACTTGGACAGGGACATCAGCCCCAGCATTTT; CDR3: CASGLVLGQGHQPQHF
size: once; V: TRBV29-1; D: TRBD1; J: TRBJ2-7; DNA: TGCAGCGGGACAGGGGCCAGCTACGAGCAGTACTTC; CDR3: CSGTGASYEQYF
size: NA; V: TRBV7-8; D: NA; J: TRBJ1-6; DNA: TGTGCCAGCAGCTTAGCGCGAGCGCGTAGCCTACCCCTCCACTTT; CDR3: CASSLARARSLPLHF
size: NA; V: TRBV7-8; D: NA; J: TRBJ2-1; DNA: TGTGCCAGCAACCCGAGGGATGGCATGATGAATGAGCAGTTCTTC; CDR3: CASNPRDGMMNEQFF
size: medium-sized; V: TRBV3-1/TRBV3-2; D: NA; J: TRBJ1-3; DNA: TGTGCCAGCAGCCGAGGGCCAGGCGACTCTGGAAACACCATATATTTT; CDR3: CASSRGPGDSGNTIYF
size: NA; V: TRBV5-8; D: NA; J: TRBJ2-7; DNA: TGTGCCAGCAGCTTGTTTGTGGGGGGATGGTCCTACGAGCAGTACTTC; CDR3: CASSLFVGGWSYEQYF
size: medium-sized; V: TRBV19; D: NA; J: TRBJ1-1; DNA: TGTGCCAGCGGCAGGATAGGAGCTTTCTTT; CDR3: CASGRIGAFF
size: NA; V: TRBV19; D: NA; J: TRBJ2-1; DNA: TGTGCCAGTAGTCCAGGGTTGATCCTGGGGAACAATGAGCAGTTCTTC; CDR3: CASSPGLILGNNEQFF
size: few; V: TRBV15; D: NA; J: TRBJ2-5; DNA: TGTGCCACCAGCAGTAATGGACAGCCCCAAGAGACCCAGTACTTC; CDR3: CATSSNGQPQETQYF
size: NA; V: TRBV7-7; D: NA; J: TRBJ2-1; DNA: TGTGCCAGCAGCCCCGCAGGGGATCTTTCCAATGAGCAGTTCTTC; CDR3: CASSPAGDLSNEQFF
size: NA; V: TRBV27; D: NA; J: TRBJ1-4; DNA: TGTGCCAGCTATCGGTCCGGGGAGGTTCCGTTGGAAAAACTGTTTTTT; CDR3: CASYRSGEVPLEKLFF
size: NA; V: TRBV6-4; D: TRBD1; J: TRBJ2-5; DNA: TGTGCCAGCAGTGAGGCTTCAGGGGGAGAGACCCAGTACTTC; CDR3: CASSEASGGETQYF
size: NA; V: TRBV7-2; D: NA; J: TRBJ2-1; DNA: TGTGCCAGCAGCTTAGCGAGGTCCGGGAATGAGCAGTTCTTC; CDR3: CASSLARSGNEQFF
size: few; V: TRBV5-6; D: NA; J: TRBJ1-2; DNA: TGTGCCAGCAGCTTGGGCTACACCGAGATCTTGACAAACCCCTATGGCTACACCTTC; CDR3: CASSLGYTEILTNPYGYTF
size: once; V: TRBV5-1; D: TRBD1; J: TRBJ2-1; DNA: TGCGCCAGCAGCGAGGGACAGGGGACCTACAATGAGCAGTTCTTC; CDR3: CASSEGQGTYNEQFF
size: few; V: TRBV29-1; D: NA; J: TRBJ1-1; DNA: TGCAGCGTTGTTCAGGTTATGAACACTGAAGCTTTCTTT; CDR3: CSVVQVMNTEAFF
size: many; V: TRBV27; D: TRBD1; J: TRBJ1-6; DNA: TGTGCCAGCAGTCTTATCGGGACAGGGGCCTCCTATAATTCACCCCTCCACTTT; CDR3: CASSLIGTGASYNSPLHF
size: NA; V: TRBV5-1; D: TRBD1; J: TRBJ2-1; DNA: TGCGCCAGCACCCTATCAGGGGACAGAAGCAATGAGCAGTTCTTC; CDR3: CASTLSGDRSNEQFF
size: NA; V: TRBV27; D: NA; J: TRBJ1-5; DNA: TGTGCCAGCAGTACTGCCGATCAGCCCCAGCATTTT; CDR3: CASSTADQPQHF
size: NA; V: TRBV30; D: NA; J: TRBJ2-5; DNA: TGTGCCTGGACGGTACTAGACCAAGAGACCCAGTACTTC; CDR3: CAWTVLDQETQYF
size: NA; V: TRBV9; D: NA; J: TRBJ2-1; DNA: TGTGCCAGCAGCGTAGCAGGATACAATGAGCAGTTCTTC; CDR3: CASSVAGYNEQFF
size: NA; V: TRBV7-6; D: NA; J: TRBJ2-7; DNA: TGTGCCAGCAGCCAACAAAGCGCATTTTCCTACGAGCAGTACTTC; CDR3: CASSQQSAFSYEQYF